The next 8 T cell receptor beta chains were all read from a single sample in a study of shared clonotypes between healthy human individuals. Data came from immunoSEQ multiplex PCR; TCRdb stores just in-frame clones and leaves some out. This table has about 1.4 million clones, over 95% appearing once. Sequenced sample: naive CD4+ T cells sorted from blood. Subset indicated: CD45RA+ positively selected. These receptors all stem from a man between 25 and 39 years old in good health.

V usage is TRBV9 and J usage is TRBJ2-1, with D possibly being TRBD2 (7 bases). CDR1 and CDR2 (germline): SGDLS, YYNGEE. The CDR3 covers 14 residues. The ends were cut back, 4 bases at V and 10 bases at J, with 18 bases in the middle. CDR3 DNA: TGTGCCAGCAGCCCTAGCGGCAGGGGTCGGGAGCAGTTCTTC. It translates to CASSPSGRGREQFF. Full variable domain (remainder filled in from reference TRBV9 and TRBJ2-1): DSGVTQTPKHLITATGQRVTLRCSPRSGDLSVYWYQQSLDQGLQFLIQYYNGEERAKGNILERFSAQQFPDLHSELNLSSLELGDSALYFCASSPSGRGREQFFGPGTRLTVL.

The chain is built from TRBV18 and TRBJ1-2; D unclear. This CDR3 is built from 13 residues. Germline-derived CDR1 and CDR2 are KGHSH and LQKENI. V gave up 5 bases and J gave up 1 base, with 8 bases separating them. The CDR3 reads CASSGENNYGYTF. CDR3 nucleotide sequence: TGTGCCAGCTCAGGAGAGAATAACTATGGCTACACCTTC.

The V gene is TRBV19, the J gene TRBJ2-1; TRBD2 agrees at 8 bases. CDR1 LNHDA and CDR2 SQIVND come from the germline V gene (reference sequence). The J segment lost 0 bases and the V segment lost 5 bases, leaving 6 bases of the junction unmatched. This CDR3 spans 16 amino acids. The CDR3 here is CASSRAGGPSYNEQFF. As DNA, the CDR3 is TGTGCCAGTAGTCGCGCGGGAGGACCCTCCTACAATGAGCAGTTCTTC.

The chain uses TRBV6-1 and TRBJ2-1; no definite D call. Trimming removed 6 bases at V and 0 bases at J, with 12 bases between. Germline CDR1 is MNHNS and CDR2 is SASEGT. CDR3 length equals 15 residues. The CDR3 DNA follows: TGTGCCAGCAGGCCCGAGGCGAGCTCCTACAATGAGCAGTTCTTC. Translated, it gives CASRPEASSYNEQFF.

This clone was counted a single time. The genes are TRBV9 and TRBJ1-1; possible D gene TRBD1, 6 bases. Germline values: CDR1 SGDLS, CDR2 YYNGEE. With 2 bases removed from V and 1 base from J, the gap between germline ends came to 9 bases. There are 14 residues in the CDR3. CDR3 DNA: TGTGCCAGCAGCGTGGCGGGACAGAACACTGAAGCTTTCTTT. This sequence encodes CASSVAGQNTEAFF.

CDR3 bases: TGTGCCAGTAGGGGGGGAGTGGAGCAGTTCTTC. This sequence encodes CASRGGVEQFF. The chain employs TRBV19 and TRBJ2-1; D might be TRBD2 (6 bases). Germline CDR1 LNHDA, CDR2 SQIVND (reference sequence). The CDR3 runs 11 residues. V lost 6 bases and J lost 10, with 10 bases in between.

The chain uses TRBV7-9 and TRBJ2-1; no clear D. The germline V gene has CDR1 SEHNR and CDR2 FQNEAQ (reference sequence). V dropped 2 bases and J dropped 9 bases, with 8 bases sitting between them. The CDR3 is made up of 12 amino acids. CDR3 sequence (DNA): TGTGCCAGCAGCTTACAACACGCTGAGCAGTTCTTC. This sequence encodes CASSLQHAEQFF. The full variable domain, with the rest looked up from reference TRBV7-9 and TRBJ2-1, is DTGVSQNPRHKITKRGQNVTFRCDPISEHNRLYWYRQTLGQGPEFLTYFQNEAQLEKSRLLSDRFSAERPKGSFSTLEIQRTEQGDSAMYLCASSLQHAEQFFGPGTRLTVL.

The V call is TRBV11-2, the J call TRBJ2-5, with D unclear. The CDR3 has 13 residues. Trimming stripped 5 bases from V and 2 bases from J, with 9 bases between. The germline gives CDR1 SGHAT, CDR2 FQNNGV. CDR3 nucleotides: TGTGCCAGCAGCGCACAACGGCAAGAGACCCAGTACTTC. As protein: CASSAQRQETQYF.